What follows describes a single TCR beta chain. The antigen remains undetermined. Trimming pared 8 bases from V and 5 bases from J, leaving 21 bases between. The V gene's germline CDR1 is SGHAT and CDR2 FQNNGV. This CDR3 region has 16 residues. This sample was included in a study of cytomegalovirus exposure and HLA in healthy donors. Notes on the study in general: Across donors, sequencing depth was assumed by presence/absence analyses to be roughly uniform. Per a later analysis, HLA-associated TCR beta chains showed more clonal expansion than other, equally common TCR beta chains. The authors later linked a missense DCLRE1C variant to TCR beta V- and J-gene trimming.

The study ran its PCR with 60 Vbeta and 13 Jbeta primers. Some clones are missing from TCRdb's copy, which holds only in-frame ones; the method was immunoSEQ multiplex PCR. The table has some 170,000 clones, around 64% seen once; the top ten hold roughly 3%. The clonotype comes from a woman aged 25-40 years in good health and CMV-seronegative. Material: PBMCs. The chain carries TRBV11-2 and TRBJ2-2, with D maybe TRBD2 (5 bases). The CDR3 nucleotides are TGTGCCAGCGAATTGGGGAGCACCCCGAGGACCGGGGAGCTGTTTTTT. Translating it yields CASELGSTPRTGELFF.